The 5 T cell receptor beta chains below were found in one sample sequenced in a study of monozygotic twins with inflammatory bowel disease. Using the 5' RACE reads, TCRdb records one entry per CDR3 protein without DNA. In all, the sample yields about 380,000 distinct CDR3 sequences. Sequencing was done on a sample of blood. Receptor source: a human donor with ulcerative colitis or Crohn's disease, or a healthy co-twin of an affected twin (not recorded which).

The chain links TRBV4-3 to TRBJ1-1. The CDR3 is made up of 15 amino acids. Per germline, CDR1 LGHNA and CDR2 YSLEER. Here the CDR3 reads CASSRIFAGNTEAFF.

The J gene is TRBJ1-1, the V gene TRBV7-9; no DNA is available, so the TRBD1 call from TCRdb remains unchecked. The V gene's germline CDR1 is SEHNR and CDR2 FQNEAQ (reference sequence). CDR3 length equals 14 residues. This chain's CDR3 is CASSLGGFSTEAFF.

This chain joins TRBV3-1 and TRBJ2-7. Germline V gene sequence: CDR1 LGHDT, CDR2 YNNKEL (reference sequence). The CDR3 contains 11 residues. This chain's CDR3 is CASSQDSVQYF.

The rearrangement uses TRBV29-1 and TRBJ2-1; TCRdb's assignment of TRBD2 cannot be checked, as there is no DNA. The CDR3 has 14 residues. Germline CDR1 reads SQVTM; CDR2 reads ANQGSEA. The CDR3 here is CSVSGTSGYNEQFF.

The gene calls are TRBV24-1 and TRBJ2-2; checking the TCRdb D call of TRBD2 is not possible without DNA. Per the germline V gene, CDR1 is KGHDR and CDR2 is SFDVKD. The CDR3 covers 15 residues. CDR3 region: CATSDPRGPAGELFF.